This paragraph covers one T cell receptor (beta chain) sequence. Its antigen is not identified. These data are taken from a study of T cell responses to AZD1222 COVID-19 vaccine. Study-level results: Clonal diversity may have been underestimated, and the donors were mostly white British, with more females than males.

Sequenced by immunoSEQ multiplex PCR; TCRdb stores in-frame clones only, minus some. The sample consists of some 120,000 clones, approximately 90% of them appearing once. The source was peripheral blood, collected on day 0 of AZD1222 vaccination. The receptor's source is an adult in good health.

The CDR3 DNA follows: TGTGCCAGTACCCGGCAGGGGACCGGGCCCCAGCATTTT. Translating it yields CASTRQGTGPQHF. This chain joins TRBV19 and TRBJ1-5, with D perhaps TRBD1 (6 bases). V was clipped by 7 bases and J by 9 bases, with 16 bases between them. Germline V gene data show CDR1 as LNHDA and CDR2 as SQIVND (reference sequence). This CDR3 region has 13 residues.